The T cell receptor (beta chain) under discussion was sequenced for a study of blood T cell repertoires in COVID-19. The wider study: Collection of acute and convalescent COVID-19 samples took place in the United States, Italy and Spain. T cells, B-cell-depleted T cells, or PBMCs provided the cDNA or gDNA that served as material.

How the authors handled the data: Reference gene primer amplification in the assay estimated nucleated cell counts. Generated by immunoSEQ multiplex PCR, the TCRdb table keeps only in-frame clones and is missing some. The DNA was the basis for D and trimming; V, J and clone size are from that table. This table holds fewer than 300,000 clones, about four fifths found once. Trimming at V came to 3 bases and at J to 9 bases, leaving 13 bases not matched to a gene. Germline lookup yields CDR1 GTSNPN and CDR2 SVGIG (reference sequence). The CDR3 is 14 amino acids. Sample: peripheral blood. The chain is built from TRBV30 and TRBJ2-7, with 8 bases lining up with TRBD2. The sequence was collected from a woman under 30 with acute or convalescent COVID-19. DNA of the CDR3: TGTGCCTGGAGCTCCGGGAGGGGGGGACTAAGGCAGTACTTC. Translated: CAWSSGRGGLRQYF.